A single sample gave rise to the 3 T cell receptor beta chains below, sequenced in a study of beta chain features in type 1 diabetes. No antigen has been assigned to these receptors. The investigators reverse transcribed all of the isolated RNA, so they sequenced expressed TCRB transcripts. The assay was immunoSEQ multiplex PCR, and TCRdb's table has in-frame clones only and misses some. The table lists some 170,000 clones, roughly 63% of them singletons. Study results and limitations: Within each of all four CD4+ subsets, Type 1 diabetes patients had TCRB CDR3s that were moderately but significantly shorter.

The sequencing input was naive CD4+ T cells from blood. The receptors derive from a man aged 30-40 years with type 1 diabetes.

V gene TRBV18 combines with J gene TRBJ2-7, with D possibly TRBD1 on 6 matching bases. CDR1 and CDR2 from the germline V gene are KGHSH and LQKENI. The V and J ends lost 0 bases and 4 bases respectively, with 13 bases between them. The CDR3 totals 15 residues. The CDR3 loop is CASSPPGQFKYEQYF. The CDR3 DNA follows: TGTGCCAGCTCACCACCGGGACAATTTAAATACGAGCAGTACTTC.

The V call is TRBV27, the J call TRBJ2-1, with D perhaps matching TRBD1 (5 bases). V was shortened by 7 bases and J by 11 bases, with 21 bases between the two germline ends. Germline values: CDR1 MNHEY, CDR2 SMNVEV (reference sequence). This CDR3 region has 14 residues. In DNA form, the CDR3 reads TGTGCCAGCACGGAACAGGATTCTCGAGAAAAGCAGTTCTTC. Protein product: CASTEQDSREKQFF.

For this clone: Other DNA sequences in this specimen translate into the identical CDR3. This chain connects TRBV2 to TRBJ2-5; TRBD1 or TRBD2 may be the D gene (5 bases each). This CDR3 comprises 13 residues. The V gene lost 6 bases and the J gene lost 1 base, with 9 bases spanning the gap. Germline CDR1 reads SNHLY; CDR2 reads FYNNEI. CDR3 DNA: TGTGCCAGCAGCCGGGACCTCCAAGAGACCCAGTACTTC. The encoded protein is CASSRDLQETQYF.